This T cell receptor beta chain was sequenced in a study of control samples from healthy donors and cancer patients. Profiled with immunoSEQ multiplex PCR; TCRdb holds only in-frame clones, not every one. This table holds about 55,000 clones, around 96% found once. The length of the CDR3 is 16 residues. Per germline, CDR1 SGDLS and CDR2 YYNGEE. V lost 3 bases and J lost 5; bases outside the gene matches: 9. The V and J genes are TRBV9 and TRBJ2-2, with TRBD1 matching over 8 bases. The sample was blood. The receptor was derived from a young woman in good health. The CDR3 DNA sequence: TGTGCCAGCAGCGCATCCCAGGGGGCAAGAACCGGGGAGCTGTTTTTT. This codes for CASSASQGARTGELFF.